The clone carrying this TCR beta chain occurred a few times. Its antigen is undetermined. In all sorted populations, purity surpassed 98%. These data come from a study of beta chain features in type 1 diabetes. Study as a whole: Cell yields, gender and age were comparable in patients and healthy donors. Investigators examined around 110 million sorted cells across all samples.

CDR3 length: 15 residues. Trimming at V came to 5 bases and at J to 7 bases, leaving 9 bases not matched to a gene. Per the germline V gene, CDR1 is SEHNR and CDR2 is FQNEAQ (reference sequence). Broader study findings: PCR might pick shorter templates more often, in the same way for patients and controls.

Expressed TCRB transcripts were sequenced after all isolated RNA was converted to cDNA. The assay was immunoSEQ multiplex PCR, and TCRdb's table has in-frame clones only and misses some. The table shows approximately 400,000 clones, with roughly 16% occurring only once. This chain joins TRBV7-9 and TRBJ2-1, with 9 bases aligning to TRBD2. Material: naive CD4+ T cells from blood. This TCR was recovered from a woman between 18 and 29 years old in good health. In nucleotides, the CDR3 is TGTGCCAGCAGCCTCCAAGCGGGAGGATCTAATGAGCAGTTCTTC. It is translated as CASSLQAGGSNEQFF.